The text below deals with one T cell receptor (beta chain). These data are taken from a study of OX40 agonist ivuxolimab in advanced cancers. Between the trimmed V and J ends, which lost 5 bases and 1 base, there was a span of 18 bases. Germline CDR1 is SEHNR and CDR2 is FQNEAQ (reference sequence). This CDR3 is 16 amino acids long. Generated by immunoSEQ multiplex PCR, the TCRdb table keeps only in-frame clones and is missing some. The sample carries tens of thousands of clones, 80% to 85% recorded once. The V call is TRBV7-9, the J call TRBJ2-7; D possibly matches TRBD1 or TRBD2 (5 bases each). Sequences were derived from CD4+ or CD8+ T cells sorted from blood, sampled in a trial of the OX40 agonist ivuxolimab. The receptor's source is an adult with an advanced solid tumor such as melanoma, head and neck, liver or kidney cancer. The CDR3 protein is CASSTFQSWGSYEQYF. CDR3 DNA sequence: TGTGCCAGCAGCACTTTTCAATCGTGGGGGTCCTACGAGCAGTACTTC.